The 28 T cell receptor beta chains below come from one sample, sequenced in a study of T cells after posttransplantation cyclophosphamide. Cyclophosphamide on days +3 and +4 followed busulfan-fludarabine conditioning and a marrow graft. Assay used: immunoSEQ multiplex PCR; TCRdb lists only in-frame clones, some missing. Singletons are absent from the sample, which has around 12,000 clones. The sequencing used PBMCs, collected after allogeneic stem cell transplant with posttransplant cyclophosphamide. The receptors originated from a female patient aged 40-49 years who received an allogeneic stem cell transplant from an unrelated donor, was CMV-positive, and had acute GVHD only. T cells may partly derive from the graft donor.

Regarding this clone: The junction departs from the called germline gene at one end, perhaps through a read error. Other nucleotide sequences in the sample specify the same CDR3. The chain links TRBV7-9 to TRBJ2-3; 9 nucleotides line up with TRBD1. This CDR3 has 16 residues. Germline V CDR1 and CDR2: SEHNR, FQNEAQ (reference sequence). The CDR3 sequence is CASSLGGTGYTDTQYF. In DNA form, the CDR3 reads TGTGCGAGCAGTTTAGGGGGGACAGGGTACACAGATACGCAGTATTTT.

This clone occurred many times. The chain employs TRBV5-1 and TRBJ2-2, with D perhaps TRBD2 (5 bases). There are 15 residues in the CDR3. V shed 0 bases and J shed 6 bases, with 12 bases lying between them. CDR1 SGHRS and CDR2 YFSETQ come from the germline V gene. CDR3 loop: CASSLGASSAGELFF. Written as DNA, the CDR3 is TGCGCCAGCAGCTTGGGGGCTAGCTCGGCCGGGGAGCTGTTTTTT.

This clone was counted many times. The chain employs TRBV6-1 and TRBJ2-2, with D unresolved. The CDR3 has 14 residues. Germline-derived CDR1 and CDR2 are MNHNS and SASEGT. The ends were cut back, 4 bases at V and 5 bases at J, with 11 bases in the middle. The CDR3 nucleotides are TGTGCCAGCAGTGCCCTACTTTCGACCGGGGAGCTGTTTTTT. Translated: CASSALLSTGELFF.

This clone was found a few times. The CDR3 region has the DNA TGTGCCAGCAGCTTACCGGGACAGATGAACTATGGCTACACCTTC. As protein: CASSLPGQMNYGYTF. The chain recombines TRBV7-2 with TRBJ1-2; 7 bases are shared with TRBD1. The germline V gene encodes CDR1 SGHTA and CDR2 FQGNSA. The junction had 5 bases not matched to a gene; V was cut back by 2 bases and J by 2 bases. This CDR3 comprises 15 residues.

This clone showed up many times. The V call is TRBV19, the J call TRBJ1-1, with D uncertain. Trimming removed 7 bases from V and 8 bases from J, with 20 bases in between. The CDR3 is 14 amino acids. The germline V gene has CDR1 LNHDA and CDR2 SQIVND (reference sequence). The CDR3: CASTGRAFGLEAFF. The CDR3 bases are TGTGCCAGTACGGGGAGGGCCTTTGGGTTGGAAGCTTTCTTT.

This clone was detected ten times or more. The rearrangement links TRBV4-1 to TRBJ1-1, with a tentative D call TRBD1 (5 bases). Between the trimmed V and J ends, which lost 5 bases and 2 bases, there was a span of 12 bases. Per the germline V gene, CDR1 is MGHRA and CDR2 is YSYEKL. This CDR3 has 14 residues. The CDR3 here is CASSGREVNTEAFF. The CDR3 DNA reads TGCGCCAGCAGCGGCAGGGAGGTCAACACTGAAGCTTTCTTT.

The chain recombines TRBV5-1 with TRBJ2-3, with 12 bases aligning to TRBD2. This CDR3 region has 18 residues. After removal of 2 bases from V and 0 bases from J, the junction contained 7 bases not matched to a gene. Looked up from germline, CDR1 is SGHRS and CDR2 is YFSETQ. CDR3 region: CASSFGLAGGPSTDTQYF. In DNA, the CDR3 is TGCGCCAGCAGCTTTGGGCTAGCGGGAGGGCCTAGCACAGATACGCAGTATTTT.

This clone showed up just a few times. The chain joins TRBV12-5 to TRBJ2-1, with 16 bases that match TRBD2. Germline V gene lookup returns CDR1 LGHNT and CDR2 FRNRAP. V lost 2 bases to trimming and J lost 2 bases; unmatched junction nucleotides: 3. The CDR3 runs to 18 residues. CDR3 amino acids: CASGLRGLAGGPYNEQFF. DNA of the CDR3: TGTGCTAGTGGTTTGCGGGGACTAGCGGGAGGGCCCTACAATGAGCAGTTCTTC.

For the CDR3, the DNA is TGTGCCAGCAGCTCCAGGGATTCCTACGAGCAGTACGTC. Residues: CASSSRDSYEQYV. The genes are TRBV7-6 and TRBJ2-7; perhaps TRBD1 as D (5 bases). The CDR3 runs 13 residues. CDR1 and CDR2 from the germline V gene are SGHVS and FNYEAQ. Trimming pared 4 bases from V and 1 base from J, leaving 8 bases between.

This clone was detected a few times. CDR3 residues: CASSPTANTEAFF. CDR3 DNA: TGTGCCAGCAGTCCTACAGCCAACACTGAAGCTTTCTTT. The rearrangement links TRBV27 to TRBJ1-1; D unresolved. The V and J ends lost 5 bases and 2 bases respectively, with 9 bases between them. Germline-derived CDR1 and CDR2 are MNHEY and SMNVEV (reference sequence). This CDR3 is built from 13 residues.

This clone was observed many times. The CDR3 DNA follows: TGCGCCAGCAGCTTACTAGCTAACACCGGGGAGCTGTTTTTT. It is translated as CASSLLANTGELFF. This chain uses TRBV5-1 with TRBJ2-2; possibly TRBD2 for D (6 bases). V was trimmed by 2 bases and J by 2 bases, leaving 7 bases between them. The CDR3 runs to 14 residues. Germline V lookup: CDR1 SGHRS, CDR2 YFSETQ.

This clone appeared many times. The rearrangement joins TRBV4-2 to TRBJ2-2; weak D call: TRBD1 (6 bases). Trimming left V 0 bases short and J 7 bases short, with 15 bases between. The germline gives CDR1 LGHNA, CDR2 YNFKEQ. The CDR3 extends over 16 amino acids. This CDR3 is CASSQDSRGISGELFF. CDR3 sequence (DNA): TGTGCCAGCAGCCAAGATTCCAGGGGAATTAGCGGGGAGCTGTTTTTT.

There are many counts of this clone. This sequence joins TRBV25-1 and TRBJ2-3, with a tentative D call TRBD2 (5 bases). Trimming stripped 6 bases from V and 5 bases from J, with 9 bases between. Per germline, CDR1 MGHDK and CDR2 SYGVNS. The CDR3 runs to 12 residues. The CDR3 DNA follows: TGTGCCAGCAGACTAGTTGGAGATACGCAGTATTTT. This encodes CASRLVGDTQYF.

This chain connects TRBV4-1 to TRBJ2-5; weak D call: TRBD2 (6 bases). The J call is doubtful: the DNA matches TRBJ2-7 better. This CDR3 is 16 amino acids long. The germline CDR1 and CDR2 sequences are MGHRA and YSYEKL. The CDR3 loop is CASSQAPASRRGEQYF. CDR3 DNA: TGCGCCAGCAGCCAAGCTCCCGCTAGCAGGAGGGGCGAGCAGTACTTC.

In this sample, this clone turned up a few times. This chain connects TRBV28 to TRBJ2-3, with TRBD1 matching 10 bases. The CDR3 has 17 residues. Germline values: CDR1 MDHEN, CDR2 SYDVKM. With V trimmed by 1 base and J by 2 bases, 6 bases remained unmatched. The CDR3: CASSLSGTGAYTDTQYF. The CDR3 DNA is TGTGCCAGCAGTTTATCGGGGACAGGGGCCTACACAGATACGCAGTATTTT.

This clone has at least ten counts. The chain is built from TRBV7-3 and TRBJ1-6; weak D call: TRBD1 (6 bases). CDR3 length: 15 amino acids. V was cut by 1 base and J by 7 bases, with 11 bases left in between. CDR1 is SGHTA, CDR2 FQGTGA, per germline. CDR3 region: CASSLIPGVNSPLHF. The CDR3, as DNA: TGTGCCAGCAGCTTAATCCCAGGGGTGAATTCACCCCTCCACTTT.

The sample holds many counts of this clone. This chain uses TRBV27 with TRBJ2-2; 9 positions match TRBD1. CDR1 is MNHEY, CDR2 SMNVEV, per germline (reference sequence). CDR3 length: 18 amino acids. V lost 5 bases, J lost 1 base, and 11 bases stayed unmatched. Here the CDR3 reads CASSIQGAIRQNTGELFF. The CDR3, as DNA: TGTGCCAGCAGTATACAGGGGGCGATTCGGCAGAACACCGGGGAGCTGTTTTTT.

This clone showed up many times. The chain has TRBV4-3 and TRBJ2-1; 12 nucleotides line up with TRBD2. This CDR3 contains 16 residues. Trimming removed 4 bases from V and 2 bases from J; junction bases left unmatched: 3. Germline CDR1 LGHNA, CDR2 YSLEER. CDR3 protein: CASSPSSGGAYNEQFF. CDR3 DNA: TGCGCCAGCAGCCCTTCTAGCGGGGGGGCCTACAATGAGCAGTTCTTC.

This clone was recorded at least ten times. As DNA, the CDR3 is TGTGCCAGCAGTTCCGGGACAGGGGCCCAGCATTTT. Translation gives CASSSGTGAQHF. J is TRBJ1-5 and V is TRBV27, with TRBD1 matching over 10 bases. The CDR3 spans 12 residues. The germline V gene encodes CDR1 MNHEY and CDR2 SMNVEV (reference sequence). V was pared by 4 bases and J by 11 bases, with 2 bases of the junction left unmatched.

This clone was observed many times. This chain links TRBV9 with TRBJ2-7; 10 bases agree with TRBD1. V trimming: 0 bases; J trimming: 2 bases; junction bases outside the gene matches: 5. Looked up from germline, CDR1 is SGDLS and CDR2 is YYNGEE. The CDR3 spans 16 residues. The CDR3 loop reads CASSVEGGTGAYEQYF. CDR3 sequence (DNA): TGTGCCAGCAGCGTAGAGGGAGGGACAGGGGCCTACGAGCAGTACTTC.

The sample holds a few counts of this clone. The chain links TRBV29-1 to TRBJ2-1; TRBD2 agrees at 10 bases. CDR3 length equals 16 residues. Germline lookup yields CDR1 SQVTM and CDR2 ANQGSEA. Trimming took 4 bases from V and 5 from J; bases not matched to a gene: 11. The CDR3 DNA is TGCAGCGTTGCACCTCTAGCGGGAGCGGATCACAATGAGCAGTTCTTC. This codes for CSVAPLAGADHNEQFF.

This clone has only a few counts. This sequence joins TRBV5-8 and TRBJ2-7; the match to TRBD1 covers 7 bases. The V gene's germline CDR1 is SGHTS and CDR2 YDEGEE. V shed 0 bases and J 3 bases; nucleotides not matched to a gene: 6. CDR3 length: 15 residues. CDR3 amino acids: CASSLERTGRYEQYF. Here the CDR3 DNA reads TGTGCCAGCAGCTTGGAAAGGACAGGCCGCTACGAGCAGTACTTC.

At least ten counts were recorded for this clone. This chain links TRBV7-9 with TRBJ2-7; TRBD1 aligns across 7 bases. V was clipped by 5 bases and J by 4 bases; unmatched bases: 11. This CDR3 is 15 amino acids long. Germline V gene data show CDR1 as SEHNR and CDR2 as FQNEAQ (reference sequence). CDR3 in amino acids: CASSPDRDPLYEQYF. The CDR3 DNA follows: TGTGCCAGCAGCCCTGACAGGGACCCTCTTTACGAGCAGTACTTC.

This clone has more than one count but fewer than ten. Given the absence of the conserved phenylalanine or tryptophan at the CDR3 end, a read error is likely. The DNA is omitted, as the CDR3 cannot be located on it reliably, and the CDR3 follows TCRdb's listing. The chain uses TRBV4-3 and TRBJ2-7; the table's D call TRBD2 went unverified against the DNA. Germline CDR1 is LGHNA and CDR2 is YSLEER. The CDR3 is 11 amino acids long, termini counted. CDR3: CASSQDVIFLE.

This clone was observed many times. The J gene is TRBJ1-5, the V gene TRBV7-9; TRBD1 agrees at 11 bases. The ends lost 4 bases at V and 6 bases at J; junction bases unmatched: 8. This CDR3 is built from 16 residues. CDR1 SEHNR and CDR2 FQNEAQ come from the germline V gene (reference sequence). As DNA, the CDR3 is TGTGCCAGCAGCTCCTCGGGACAGGGGGGAGGTCAGCCCCAGCATTTT. Its translation: CASSSSGQGGGQPQHF.

This clone appeared a few times. One base separates it from a far larger clone, so it is likely a read error. This rearrangement joins TRBV5-4 to TRBJ2-5; 9 bases fit TRBD2. The germline V gene encodes CDR1 SGHNT and CDR2 YYREEE (reference sequence). The CDR3 is 15 residues long. The CDR3 DNA is TGTGCCATCAGCTTGGTTCTAGCGGGACAAGAGACCCAGTACTTC. Amino acids: CAISLVLAGQETQYF.

The chain joins TRBV6-5 to TRBJ2-7, with TRBD1 matching over 10 bases. The trim removed 5 bases at V and 6 bases at J, leaving 7 bases unmatched. CDR3 length equals 14 residues. Germline V gene sequence: CDR1 MNHEY, CDR2 SVGAGI. This CDR3 reads CASSLAGTGAEQYF. The DNA of the CDR3 is TGTGCCAGCAGTCTTGCCGGGACAGGGGCCGAGCAGTACTTC.

This clone was counted ten times or more. The chain recombines TRBV2 with TRBJ2-7, with 8 bases lining up with TRBD1. CDR1 is SNHLY and CDR2 is FYNNEI in the germline V gene. The CDR3 covers 14 residues. The V segment lost 2 bases and the J segment 4 bases; nucleotides outside the gene matches: 4. CDR3 coding DNA: TGTGCCAGCAGTGAAAACAGGGGGTCGTACGAGCAGTACTTC. Amino acid sequence: CASSENRGSYEQYF.